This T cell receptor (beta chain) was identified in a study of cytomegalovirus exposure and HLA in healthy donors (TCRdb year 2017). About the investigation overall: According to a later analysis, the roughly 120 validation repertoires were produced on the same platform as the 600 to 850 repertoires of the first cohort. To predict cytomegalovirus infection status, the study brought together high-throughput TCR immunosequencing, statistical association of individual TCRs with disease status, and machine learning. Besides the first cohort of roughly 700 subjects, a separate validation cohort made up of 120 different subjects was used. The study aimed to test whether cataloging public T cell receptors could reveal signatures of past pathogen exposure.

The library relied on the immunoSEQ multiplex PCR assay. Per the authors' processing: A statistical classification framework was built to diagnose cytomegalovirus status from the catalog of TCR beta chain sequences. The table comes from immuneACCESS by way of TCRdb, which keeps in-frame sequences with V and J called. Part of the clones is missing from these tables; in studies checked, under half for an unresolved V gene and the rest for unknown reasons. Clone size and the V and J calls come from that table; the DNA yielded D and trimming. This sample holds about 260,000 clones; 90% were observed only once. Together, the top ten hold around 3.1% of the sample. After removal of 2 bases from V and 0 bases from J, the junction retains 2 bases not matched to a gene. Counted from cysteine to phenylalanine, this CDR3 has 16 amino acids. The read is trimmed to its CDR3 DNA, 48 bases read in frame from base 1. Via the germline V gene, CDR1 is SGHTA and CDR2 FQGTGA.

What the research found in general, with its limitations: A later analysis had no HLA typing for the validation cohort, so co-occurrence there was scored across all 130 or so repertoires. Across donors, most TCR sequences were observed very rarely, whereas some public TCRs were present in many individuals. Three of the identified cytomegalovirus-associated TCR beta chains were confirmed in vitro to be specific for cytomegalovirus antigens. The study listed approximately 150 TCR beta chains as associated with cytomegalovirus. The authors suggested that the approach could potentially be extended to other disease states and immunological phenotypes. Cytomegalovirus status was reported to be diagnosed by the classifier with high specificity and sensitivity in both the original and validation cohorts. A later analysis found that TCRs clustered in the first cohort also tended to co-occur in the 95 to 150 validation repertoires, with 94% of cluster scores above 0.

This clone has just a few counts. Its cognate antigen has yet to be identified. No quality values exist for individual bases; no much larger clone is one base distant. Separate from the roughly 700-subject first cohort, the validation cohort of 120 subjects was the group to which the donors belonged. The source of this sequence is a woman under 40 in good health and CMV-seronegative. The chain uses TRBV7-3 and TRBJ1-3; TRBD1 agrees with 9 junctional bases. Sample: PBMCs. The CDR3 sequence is CASSLAGQGSGNTIYF. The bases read TGTGCCAGCAGCTTAGCGGGACAGGGCTCTGGAAACACCATATATTTT. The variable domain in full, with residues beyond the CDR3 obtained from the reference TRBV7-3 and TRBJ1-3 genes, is GAGVSQTPSNKVTEKGKYVELRCDPISGHTALYWYRQSLGQGPEFLIYFQGTGAADDSGLPNDRFFAVRPEGSVSTLKIQRTERGDSAVYLCASSLAGQGSGNTIYFGEGSWLTVV.